This is a list of T cell receptor beta chains from one sample in a study of blood T cells in healthy people across ages. A single record per CDR3 protein comes from TCRdb applying MiXCR to the 5' RACE reads. This table has 590,000 or so distinct CDR3 sequences, about 30% appearing once. Sequencing was done on a sample of blood. The receptors come from an elderly woman in good health. Both conserved end residues are part of each CDR3. Each record gives: J gene, V gene, clone size, D gene, CDR3 protein, CDR3 DNA. D genes are given only for firm matches. Some rows have no size entry. The others give once, few or many, or a class for an expanded clone.

J gene: TRBJ1-5; V gene: TRBV29-1; clone size: many; D gene: .; CDR3 protein: CSVGHPNQPQHF; CDR3 DNA: TGCAGCGTTGGTCACCCCAATCAGCCCCAGCATTTT
J gene: TRBJ1-5; V gene: TRBV2; clone size: many; D gene: .; CDR3 protein: CASSENGFNQPQHF; CDR3 DNA: TGTGCCAGCAGTGAAAACGGTTTCAATCAGCCCCAGCATTTT
J gene: TRBJ2-1; V gene: TRBV10-3; clone size: many; D gene: .; CDR3 protein: CAIQGPGRDEQFF; CDR3 DNA: TGTGCCATCCAAGGCCCGGGTAGGGATGAGCAGTTCTTC
J gene: TRBJ1-3; V gene: TRBV30; clone size: few; D gene: .; CDR3 protein: CAWTPWTVGNTTYF; CDR3 DNA: TGTGCCTGGACGCCCTGGACAGTAGGAAACACCACATATTTT
J gene: TRBJ2-7; V gene: TRBV20-1; clone size: many; D gene: TRBD2; CDR3 protein: CSARGTSGLMYF; CDR3 DNA: TGCAGTGCTAGGGGGACTAGCGGCCTGATGTACTTC
J gene: TRBJ1-2; V gene: TRBV10-3; clone size: .; D gene: TRBD1; CDR3 protein: CAITEDRAPTNYGYTF; CDR3 DNA: TGTGCCATCACCGAGGACAGGGCGCCTACTAACTATGGCTACACCTTC
J gene: TRBJ2-7; V gene: TRBV12-3/TRBV12-4; clone size: few; D gene: TRBD2; CDR3 protein: CASSFGGRLYYEQYF; CDR3 DNA: TGTGCCAGCAGTTTCGGGGGGAGGCTCTACTACGAGCAGTACTTC
J gene: TRBJ2-7; V gene: TRBV28; clone size: many; D gene: TRBD1; CDR3 protein: CASSRVPGTGGNEQYF; CDR3 DNA: TGTGCCAGCAGTCGTGTTCCCGGGACAGGGGGCAACGAGCAGTACTTC
J gene: TRBJ2-1; V gene: TRBV7-3; clone size: many; D gene: .; CDR3 protein: CASSTTGTWVNEQFF; CDR3 DNA: TGTGCCAGCAGCACAACCGGGACATGGGTCAATGAGCAGTTCTTC
J gene: TRBJ2-5; V gene: TRBV7-3; clone size: .; D gene: .; CDR3 protein: CAGSLSGGYRETQYF; CDR3 DNA: TGTGCCGGCAGCCTCTCAGGCGGGTACCGCGAGACCCAGTACTTC
J gene: TRBJ2-5; V gene: TRBV4-2; clone size: many; D gene: .; CDR3 protein: CASSQTRRQETQYF; CDR3 DNA: TGTGCCAGCAGCCAAACCAGGAGACAAGAGACCCAGTACTTC
J gene: TRBJ2-3; V gene: TRBV6-1; clone size: few; D gene: .; CDR3 protein: CAGSDDPTDTQYF; CDR3 DNA: TGTGCCGGCAGTGACGACCCCACAGATACGCAGTATTTT
J gene: TRBJ2-5; V gene: TRBV12-3/TRBV12-4; clone size: many; D gene: .; CDR3 protein: CASSFEGLGPEGQETQYF; CDR3 DNA: TGTGCCAGCAGTTTTGAGGGACTCGGACCCGAAGGGCAAGAGACCCAGTACTTC
J gene: TRBJ1-6; V gene: TRBV5-1; clone size: many; D gene: TRBD1; CDR3 protein: CASSPEGAGSNSPLHF; CDR3 DNA: TGCGCCAGCAGCCCGGAGGGGGCAGGGAGTAATTCACCCCTCCACTTT
J gene: TRBJ1-4; V gene: TRBV4-2; clone size: many; D gene: .; CDR3 protein: CASSQPTPGRLNEKLFF; CDR3 DNA: TGTGCCAGCAGCCAACCTACGCCGGGACGGCTTAATGAAAAACTGTTTTTT
J gene: TRBJ2-2; V gene: TRBV12-3/TRBV12-4; clone size: .; D gene: .; CDR3 protein: CASRSTATGELFF; CDR3 DNA: TGTGCCAGCAGATCGACAGCCACCGGGGAGCTGTTTTTT
J gene: TRBJ1-1; V gene: TRBV30; clone size: .; D gene: .; CDR3 protein: CAWSVHSEAFF; CDR3 DNA: TGTGCCTGGAGTGTACATAGTGAAGCTTTCTTT
J gene: TRBJ1-1; V gene: TRBV3-1; clone size: .; D gene: TRBD1; CDR3 protein: CASSGQGRNTEAFF; CDR3 DNA: TGTGCCAGCAGCGGACAGGGTCGGAACACTGAAGCTTTCTTT
J gene: TRBJ2-7; V gene: TRBV6-2/TRBV6-3; clone size: many; D gene: .; CDR3 protein: CASTNDGRGPDSYEQYF; CDR3 DNA: TGTGCCAGCACCAACGACGGGAGGGGGCCCGACTCCTACGAGCAGTACTTC
J gene: TRBJ1-4; V gene: TRBV25-1; clone size: .; D gene: .; CDR3 protein: CASSERGTNEKLFF; CDR3 DNA: TGTGCCAGCAGTGAGCGTGGAACTAATGAAAAACTGTTTTTT
J gene: TRBJ1-6; V gene: TRBV15; clone size: many; D gene: .; CDR3 protein: CATRDTGNSPLHF; CDR3 DNA: TGTGCCACCAGGGATACAGGGAACTCACCCCTCCACTTT
J gene: TRBJ2-7; V gene: TRBV6-1; clone size: many; D gene: .; CDR3 protein: CASRMLTPPYEQYF; CDR3 DNA: TGTGCCAGCAGGATGCTGACACCTCCCTACGAGCAGTACTTC
J gene: TRBJ1-5; V gene: TRBV3-1; clone size: many; D gene: .; CDR3 protein: CASSQVRDSNQPQHF; CDR3 DNA: TGTGCCAGCAGCCAAGTTCGGGACAGCAATCAGCCCCAGCATTTT
J gene: TRBJ2-5; V gene: TRBV24-1; clone size: .; D gene: .; CDR3 protein: CATGVNRDIQETQYF; CDR3 DNA: TGTGCCACCGGAGTCAACCGGGACATCCAAGAGACCCAGTACTTC
J gene: TRBJ2-3; V gene: TRBV18; clone size: few; D gene: TRBD1; CDR3 protein: CASSSRTGRITDTQYF; CDR3 DNA: TGTGCCAGCTCATCCAGGACAGGGAGGATCACAGATACGCAGTATTTT
J gene: TRBJ1-5; V gene: TRBV30; clone size: few; D gene: .; CDR3 protein: CAWSVGDSLNQPQHF; CDR3 DNA: TGTGCCTGGAGTGTAGGTGACAGCCTCAATCAGCCCCAGCATTTT
J gene: TRBJ2-5; V gene: TRBV7-2; clone size: many; D gene: .; CDR3 protein: CASSPLYRVGETQYF; CDR3 DNA: TGTGCCAGCAGCCCCCTCTACAGGGTTGGAGAGACCCAGTACTTC